This T cell receptor beta chain was captured in a study of neurological immune-mediated disorders. Study findings and constraints: Sharing of CDR3 amino acid sequences among expanded clones across subjects was absent, suggesting private repertoires in all groups.

The authors produced cDNA by 5'RACE using 10-nucleotide random UMIs. In every sequencing run, more than 170 million TCR-beta sequences were generated from 15-18 subjects. A single record per CDR3 protein comes from TCRdb applying MiXCR to the 5' RACE reads. The sample holds more than 55,000 distinct CDR3 sequences, nearly 25% seen once. Many counts were recorded for this clonotype. Antigen specificity is unknown. Described time point: technical triplicate 2. Preparation of the unsorted libraries drew on 2 million PBMCs stored at -80 C. Trimming removed 2 bases from V and 6 bases from J, with 20 bases in between. This CDR3 is built from 16 residues. Germline V CDR1 and CDR2: SGHRS, YFSETQ.

This sequence was found in a man between 60 and 75 years old with HTLV-1-associated myelopathy (HAM/TSP). V gene TRBV5-1 combines with J gene TRBJ2-5; D gene uncertain. The specimen was PBMCs. DNA for the CDR3: TGCGCCAGCAGCTTAAACCTCGGGCGGTTCGCCAAGACCCAGTACTTC. Amino acids: CASSLNLGRFAKTQYF.